This T cell receptor beta chain was recorded in a study of T cells in Graves' hyperthyroidism and ophthalmopathy. RNA transcripts gave rise to amplified TCR beta CDR3 regions. The primer set for the first-round RT-PCR of the TCR CDR3 was HTBI. TCRdb fed the multiplex PCR reads into MiXCR, producing one record per CDR3 protein. The sample carries roughly 350,000 distinct CDR3 sequences, approximately 14% recorded once. This clonotype was seen many times. PBMCs came from more than 9 ml fresh peripheral blood. Germline CDR1 SGHTA, CDR2 FQGNSA. The CDR3 contains 15 residues. Germline trimming cut 1 base from V and 6 bases from J; bases unmatched to any gene: 5.

Sequencing was done on a sample of blood. This rearrangement joins TRBV7-2 to TRBJ2-3; 9 nucleotides align to TRBD2. The origin of this receptor is a woman in her twenties or thirties with Graves' ophthalmopathy. DNA for the CDR3: TGTGCCAGCAGCTTAGAGCGGGGGGCTATGGATACGCAGTATTTT. Translating it yields CASSLERGAMDTQYF.